This TCR beta chain originates from a study of T cell responses to AZD1222 COVID-19 vaccine. Study background: Some second doses came at about 4 weeks and others at about 12 weeks; these were pooled. Study-wide results and caveats: Nearly half of the spike-specific TCRs reportedly recognize variant regions that carry no mutations. White British ancestry dominated among donors, who included more females, and clonal diversity was possibly underestimated. There were vaccine-associated CD4 TCRs across spike, dominant at 160-218 and 743-854.

This clone came up once. Its antigen is currently unknown. This CDR3 spans 13 amino acids. V dropped 3 bases and J dropped 4 bases, with 9 bases sitting between them. Data came from immunoSEQ multiplex PCR; TCRdb stores just in-frame clones and leaves some out. The table lists 55,000 to 65,000 clones, 85% to 90% of them singletons, with roughly 18% in the top ten. Sequenced here: peripheral blood, sampled on day 0 of AZD1222 vaccination. This chain uses TRBV12-3 or TRBV12-4 with TRBJ1-1; no clear D gene. The clonotype was recovered from an adult in good health. CDR3 residues: CASSFPGVTEAFF. In DNA, the CDR3 is TGTGCCAGCAGTTTTCCCGGGGTCACTGAAGCTTTCTTT.